The 2 T cell receptor beta chains in this list originate from one sample, sequenced in a study of blood T cells in healthy people across ages. Then a second PCR, running about 6 to 11 cycles, was carried out with a sample-barcoded 5' primer and a J-beta primer mix. TCRdb fed the 5' RACE reads into MiXCR, producing one record per CDR3 protein. The table lists just over 1 million distinct CDR3 sequences, less than 50% of them singletons. Sequencing was done on a sample of blood. These TCRs come from a woman in her fifties or sixties in good health.

The V and J genes are TRBV29-1 and TRBJ2-1; D is undetermined. V lost 3 bases to trimming and J lost 10 bases, with 19 bases between them. This CDR3 is 14 amino acids long. The V gene's germline CDR1 is SQVTM and CDR2 ANQGSEA. The CDR3 region has the DNA TGCAGCGTTGATTTGGGTTCCGACTCCTACGAGCAGTTCTTC. Its translation is CSVDLGSDSYEQFF.

V and J are TRBV5-1 and TRBJ2-1; 14 nucleotides align to TRBD2. The V gene's germline CDR1 is SGHRS and CDR2 YFSETQ. This CDR3 is 15 amino acids long. Losses at the gene ends were 4 bases for V and 13 bases for J; bases not matched to a gene: 10. The CDR3 DNA is TGCGCCAGCAGCCCGGGACTAGCGGGGGTTGTGTACCAGTTCTTC. Protein product: CASSPGLAGVVYQFF.